Below are 27 T cell receptor beta chains sequenced from a single sample in a study of cytotoxic CD8 clonotypes in ibrutinib-treated CLL. Profiling relied on immunoSEQ multiplex PCR, and the TCRdb table lists in-frame clones only, not all of them. The table has approximately 150,000 clones, roughly four fifths seen once. The sequencing used PBMCs, collected after 24 months of ibrutinib treatment. The receptor set was obtained from a human donor with chronic lymphocytic leukemia.

V gene TRBV5-1 combines with J gene TRBJ2-3; the D is unclear. Germline V gene data show CDR1 as SGHRS and CDR2 as YFSETQ. CDR3 size: 14 residues. V was clipped by 2 bases and J by 3 bases, with 10 bases between them. The CDR3 here is CASSLPTPTDTQYF. The DNA of the CDR3 is TGCGCCAGCAGCTTACCCACACCTACAGATACGCAGTATTTT.

This sequence joins TRBV7-3 and TRBJ2-5; 8 bases match TRBD1. This CDR3 contains 13 residues. The V segment lost 5 bases and the J segment 4 bases; nucleotides outside the gene matches: 3. Germline V gives CDR1 SGHTA, CDR2 FQGTGA. The chain's CDR3 is CASSRDRGETQYF. The CDR3 nucleotides read TGTGCCAGCAGCCGCGACAGGGGAGAGACCCAGTACTTC.

The chain uses TRBV7-2 and TRBJ2-7; a weak D match, TRBD1 (6 bases). Trimming took off 5 bases at V and 2 bases at J, with 19 bases between the two ends. The germline CDR1 and CDR2 sequences are SGHTA and FQGNSA. The CDR3 is made up of 16 amino acids. CDR3 sequence reads: CASSRLGQGLAYEQYF. CDR3 DNA: TGTGCCAGCAGCCGCCTGGGCCAGGGGTTGGCCTACGAGCAGTACTTC.

The rearrangement uses TRBV11-2 and TRBJ2-7; 8 bases line up with TRBD1. V lost 5 bases and J lost 6; bases outside the gene matches: 12. Germline-derived CDR1 and CDR2 are SGHAT and FQNNGV. This CDR3 comprises 15 residues. The CDR3 region is CASSLTGTGGGEQYF. The CDR3, as DNA: TGTGCCAGCAGCCTAACCGGGACAGGAGGGGGCGAGCAGTACTTC.

The rearrangement links TRBV6-1 to TRBJ2-7; 9 bases match TRBD1. V was clipped by 6 bases and J by 12 bases; unmatched bases: 9. CDR3 length equals 12 residues. Germline lookup yields CDR1 MNHNS and CDR2 SASEGT. The CDR3 region is CASRPGTGRLYF. In DNA form, the CDR3 reads TGTGCCAGCAGGCCCGGGACAGGGAGACTGTACTTC.

This clone was found once. This chain links TRBV27 with TRBJ1-2; D is undetermined. V shed 3 bases and J shed 5 bases, with 10 bases lying between them. The CDR3 totals 13 residues. Germline values: CDR1 MNHEY, CDR2 SMNVEV (reference sequence). This CDR3 reads CASSFSPGYGYTF. The CDR3 DNA reads as TGTGCCAGCAGTTTTAGCCCGGGGTATGGCTACACCTTC.

V is TRBV9 and J is TRBJ2-3, with D maybe TRBD2 (6 bases). The ends were cut back, 0 bases at V and 4 bases at J, with 9 bases in the middle. Germline V gene data show CDR1 as SGDLS and CDR2 as YYNGEE. The CDR3 contains 14 residues. The CDR3 sequence: CASSVAGVADTQYF. As DNA, the CDR3 is TGTGCCAGCAGCGTAGCGGGAGTCGCAGATACGCAGTATTTT.

The V call is TRBV28, the J call TRBJ2-7; 8 nucleotides match TRBD1. Germline V gene lookup returns CDR1 MDHEN and CDR2 SYDVKM. V was pared by 3 bases and J by 7 bases, with 11 bases of the junction left unmatched. This CDR3 has 15 amino acids. The CDR3 protein is CASSFFGTGLQEQYF. The DNA of the CDR3 is TGTGCCAGCAGTTTTTTCGGGACAGGTCTCCAGGAGCAGTACTTC. Drawing the rest from reference TRBV28 and TRBJ2-7, the complete variable domain is DVKVTQSSRYLVKRTGEKVFLECVQDMDHENMFWYRQDPGLGLRLIYFSYDVKMKEKGDIPEGYSVSREKKERFSLILESASTNQTSMYLCASSFFGTGLQEQYFGPGTRLTVT.

The rearrangement joins TRBV7-3 to TRBJ1-1, with D possibly matching TRBD1 (6 bases). Trimming removed 3 bases from V and 1 base from J, with 9 bases in between. Germline loops: CDR1 SGHTA, CDR2 FQGTGA. The CDR3 covers 14 residues. This CDR3 reads CASSLGRGNTEAFF. The DNA for the CDR3 is TGTGCCAGCAGCTTGGGCAGGGGGAACACTGAAGCTTTCTTT.

In the case of this clone: Other DNA sequences in this specimen translate into the identical CDR3. The chain links TRBV5-1 to TRBJ1-5, with D tentatively TRBD1 (6 bases). The V and J ends lost 0 bases and 4 bases respectively, with 8 bases between them. The germline gives CDR1 SGHRS, CDR2 YFSETQ. The CDR3 covers 14 residues. CDR3 bases: TGCGCCAGCAGCTTGGAAGGGGGGAATCAGCCCCAGCATTTT. Its protein product is CASSLEGGNQPQHF. The full variable domain, rest sourced from reference TRBV5-1 and TRBJ1-5, is KAGVTQTPRYLIKTRGQQVTLSCSPISGHRSVSWYQQTPGQGLQFLFEYFSETQRNKGNFPGRFSGRQFSNSRSEMNVSTLELGDSALYLCASSLEGGNQPQHFGDGTRLSIL.

The rearrangement links TRBV27 to TRBJ2-1, with 7 positions matching TRBD2. This CDR3 comprises 16 residues. Germline-derived CDR1 and CDR2 are MNHEY and SMNVEV (reference sequence). V lost 5 bases, J lost 6 bases, and 13 bases stayed unmatched. This CDR3 is CASSLLRGGPVNEQFF. The DNA for the CDR3 is TGTGCCAGCAGTCTGCTTCGGGGAGGGCCTGTCAATGAGCAGTTCTTC.

V is TRBV11-2 and J is TRBJ2-2; D may correspond to TRBD1 or TRBD2 (5 bases each). The germline gives CDR1 SGHAT, CDR2 FQNNGV. The CDR3 spans 14 residues. Between the trimmed V and J ends, which lost 1 base and 5 bases, there was a span of 8 bases. The CDR3 sequence is CASSLVGATGELFF. The CDR3 nucleotides read TGTGCCAGCAGCTTAGTCGGGGCTACCGGGGAGCTGTTTTTT.

The chain has TRBV5-1 and TRBJ2-7; D remains unclear. The CDR3 sequence is 12 residues long. The germline CDR1 and CDR2 sequences are SGHRS and YFSETQ. V gave up 4 bases and J gave up 3 bases, with 8 bases separating them. The CDR3 region is CASSPMDYEQYF. DNA for the CDR3: TGCGCCAGCAGCCCCATGGACTACGAGCAGTACTTC.

This clone was recorded once. This chain links TRBV29-1 with TRBJ1-1; 9 bases are shared with TRBD1. With 6 bases clipped from V and 0 bases from J, the junction kept 11 bases outside the gene matches. The CDR3 has 16 residues. Germline assignment: CDR1 SQVTM and CDR2 ANQGSEA. CDR3 region: CSVTGGGGLMNTEAFF. As DNA, the CDR3 is TGCAGCGTGACAGGGGGAGGGGGACTCATGAACACTGAAGCTTTCTTT. The variable domain in full, completed from reference TRBV29-1 and TRBJ1-1, reads SAVISQKPSRDICQRGTSLTIQCQVDSQVTMMFWYRQQPGQSLTLIATANQGSEATYESGFVIDKFPISRPNLTFSTLTVSNMSPEDSSIYLCSVTGGGGLMNTEAFFGQGTRLTVV.

This chain connects TRBV7-8 to TRBJ2-1, with no clear D. The germline gives CDR1 SGHVS, CDR2 FQNEAQ. V dropped 3 bases and J dropped 8 bases, with 11 bases sitting between them. The CDR3 runs 13 residues. CDR3 in DNA: TGTGCCAGCAGCTTTAGATTCTCCCATGAGCAGTTCTTC. It yields the protein CASSFRFSHEQFF.

This chain connects TRBV28 to TRBJ1-2; TRBD1 is a possible D gene (6 bases). This CDR3 spans 13 amino acids. The V and J ends lost 3 bases and 8 bases respectively, with 13 bases between them. From germline, CDR1 is MDHEN and CDR2 SYDVKM. CDR3 in DNA: TGTGCCAGCAGTTTGGGCCAGGGGCGCGGCTACACCTTC. Translated, it gives CASSLGQGRGYTF.

J is TRBJ1-2 and V is TRBV30; 10 bases align to TRBD1. This CDR3 spans 15 amino acids. Germline V lookup: CDR1 GTSNPN, CDR2 SVGIG (reference sequence). V lost 3 bases to trimming and J lost 6 bases; unmatched junction nucleotides: 10. This CDR3 is CAWSLRDRGLDGYTF. CDR3 bases: TGTGCCTGGAGCCTCCGGGACAGGGGTTTGGATGGCTACACCTTC.

The chain links TRBV28 to TRBJ2-5, with 10 bases identical to TRBD1. The CDR3 contains 16 residues. The germline CDR1 and CDR2 sequences are MDHEN and SYDVKM. Trimming cost V 5 bases and J 5 bases; bases outside gene matches: 11. The CDR3 nucleotides read TGTGCCAGCAGTCCCTCCGGGACAGGGGTTTGGGAGACCCAGTACTTC. This encodes CASSPSGTGVWETQYF. The complete variable domain, with remaining parts taken from reference TRBV28 and TRBJ2-5, reads DVKVTQSSRYLVKRTGEKVFLECVQDMDHENMFWYRQDPGLGLRLIYFSYDVKMKEKGDIPEGYSVSREKKERFSLILESASTNQTSMYLCASSPSGTGVWETQYFGPGTRLLVL.

The V and J genes are TRBV30 and TRBJ2-3; weak D call: TRBD1 (6 bases). Per the germline V gene, CDR1 is GTSNPN and CDR2 is SVGIG (reference sequence). CDR3 length: 13 residues. V lost 1 base, J lost 2 bases, and 7 bases lay in between. CDR3 region: CAWSGGHTDTQYF. The CDR3 DNA is TGTGCCTGGAGTGGGGGACACACAGATACGCAGTATTTT.

The gene calls are TRBV7-9 and TRBJ1-2; D is uncertain. CDR3 length: 12 residues. Germline CDR1 and CDR2: SEHNR and FQNEAQ (reference sequence). The V and J ends lost 5 bases and 6 bases respectively, with 10 bases between them. CDR3 in amino acids: CASSISVDGYTF. CDR3 in DNA: TGTGCCAGCAGCATATCGGTGGATGGCTACACCTTC.

The rearrangement links TRBV14 to TRBJ2-7, with 11 positions matching TRBD2. V gave up 0 bases and J gave up 4 bases; unmatched junction bases: 11. CDR1 and CDR2 (germline): SGHDN, FVKESK. The length of the CDR3 is 18 residues. The CDR3 here is CASSQEYASGRSKYEQYF. The DNA for the CDR3 is TGTGCCAGCAGCCAAGAGTATGCTAGCGGGAGGTCAAAGTACGAGCAGTACTTC.

The chain's CDR3 is CASSLRAASGLISYNEQFF. Written as DNA, the CDR3 is TGTGCCAGCAGCTTGAGGGCGGCTAGCGGGCTTATATCCTACAATGAGCAGTTCTTC. The chain carries TRBV11-2 and TRBJ2-1; 8 bases match TRBD2. Germline values: CDR1 SGHAT, CDR2 FQNNGV. This CDR3 contains 19 residues. The V gene end was trimmed by 3 bases and the J gene end by 1 base; junction bases not matched to a gene: 14.

This chain links TRBV7-6 with TRBJ2-7, with 7 positions matching TRBD1. The CDR3 covers 13 residues. Germline V gives CDR1 SGHVS, CDR2 FNYEAQ. With 7 bases clipped from V and 1 base from J, the junction kept 4 bases outside the gene matches. CDR3 bases: TGTGCCAGCACCGAGGGGGCGTCCTACGAGCAGTACTTC. Translated: CASTEGASYEQYF.

The chain has TRBV6-6 and TRBJ1-1; D is unresolved. CDR1 and CDR2 from the germline V gene are MNHNY and SVGAGI (reference sequence). The CDR3 has 11 amino acids. V lost 4 bases, J lost 6 bases, and 6 bases lay in between. This chain's CDR3 is CASSFRAEAFF. DNA for the CDR3: TGTGCCAGCAGTTTTAGGGCTGAAGCTTTCTTT.

V gene TRBV4-1 combines with J gene TRBJ1-2, with D possibly matching TRBD1 (6 bases). CDR1 MGHRA and CDR2 YSYEKL come from the germline V gene. The CDR3 is 14 residues long. Trimming stripped 4 bases from V and 2 bases from J, with 11 bases between. The CDR3 DNA follows: TGCGCCAGCAGCCGGCAGGGGACAAACTATGGCTACACCTTC. This sequence encodes CASSRQGTNYGYTF.

The rearrangement uses TRBV6-5 and TRBJ1-1, with D maybe TRBD1 (5 bases). V was clipped by 7 bases and J by 3 bases, with 12 bases between them. This CDR3 contains 13 residues. The germline V gene encodes CDR1 MNHEY and CDR2 SVGAGI. The CDR3 reads CASMAGGYTEAFF. The CDR3 bases are TGTGCCAGCATGGCGGGGGGGTACACTGAAGCTTTCTTT.

The CDR3 DNA reads as TGTGCCAGTAGTGAAACCGTGCAGGGACTGTCTGGAAACACCATATATTTT. Its protein is CASSETVQGLSGNTIYF. The chain uses TRBV9 and TRBJ1-3; the D gene is possibly TRBD1 (5 bases). The CDR3 consists of 17 residues. The germline V gene encodes CDR1 SGDLS and CDR2 YYNGEE. V shed 8 bases and J shed 1 base, with 22 bases lying between them.